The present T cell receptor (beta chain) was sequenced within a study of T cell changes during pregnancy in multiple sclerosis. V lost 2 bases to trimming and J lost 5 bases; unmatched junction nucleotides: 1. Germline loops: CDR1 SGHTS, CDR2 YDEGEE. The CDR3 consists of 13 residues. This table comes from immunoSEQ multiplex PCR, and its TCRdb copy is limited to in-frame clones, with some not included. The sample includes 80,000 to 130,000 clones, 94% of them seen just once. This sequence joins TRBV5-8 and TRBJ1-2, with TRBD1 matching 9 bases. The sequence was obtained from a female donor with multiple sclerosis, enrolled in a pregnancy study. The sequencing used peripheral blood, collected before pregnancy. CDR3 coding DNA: TGTGCCAGCAGCTTTGGGACAGGGTATGGCTACACCTTC. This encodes CASSFGTGYGYTF.